One TCR beta chain is described in this entry. This clone was counted a few times. The clone's antigen remains unknown. Nothing much larger sits one base from this clone, and base qualities are not available. From a lookup of the germline V gene, CDR1 and CDR2 are ENHRY and SYGVKD. V is cut back by 6 bases and J by 8 bases, with 7 bases in the junction unmatched. The CDR3 measures 13 amino acids from cysteine to phenylalanine. Just the 39-base CDR3 DNA is kept, in frame starting at base 1. This record comes from a study of shared T cell receptors in the human thymus (dated by TCRdb to about 2021). For context, the study as a whole: The study investigated the way shared, self-reactive T-cell receptor alpha chains are produced in the human thymus.

The library was made by the immunoSEQ multiplex PCR assay. The clones in this table, taken by TCRdb from immuneACCESS, are in-frame only. Not every clone is retained; where verified, under half of the shortfall comes from an unresolved V gene, and the cause of the rest is unknown. This sample comprises hundreds of thousands of clones, roughly 90% of them detected only once. The ten largest account for 0.008% to 0.011% of the sample. In addition, the sample was reused for a study of human thymus T cells. As that second paper reports: Immunologically healthy infants undergoing open corrective cardiac surgery for congenital heart defects in Finland were used as donors. The thymus tissue came from surgical resects taken out during corrective cardiac surgery. V and J gene segment usage appeared biased in both thymic and peripheral blood repertoires. According to the related research, thymic TCR repertoires were highly overlapping among unrelated individuals. The study used fewer than ten infant thymus samples plus four related peripheral blood samples to characterize TCR alpha and beta repertoires. The cohort included 5 or 6 male and a couple of female infants, with donor ages spanning 7 to 244 days. Thymocytes were freed from the tissue by mechanical means and kept at -70 degrees C as pellets of roughly 10-32 million cells. A QIAsymphony instrument was used to extract genomic DNA from frozen cell pellets. Using the immunoSEQ multiplex PCR assay, the TCRB and TCRAD loci were amplified from a standardized quantity of quality-controlled genomic DNA. The amplicons spanned the V(D)J region and were long enough to cover the CDR3 and allow V and J genes to be identified. Through the commercial immunoSEQ service, the amplicons were sequenced on an Illumina platform. Primer bias and sequencing errors were corrected as previously described, and TCRAD and TCRB were defined on the basis of the IMGT database. Analysis of the repertoires was done with immunoSEQ Analyzer 3.0 and VDJTools and included basic statistics, V/J segment usage, diversity estimates, rarefaction and pairwise overlap. Diversity was estimated with Chao1, ChaoE, Efron-Thisted, Shannon and inverse Simpson indices, and also on datasets down-sampled to the smallest sample. Repertoire overlap used strict matching of CDR3 nucleotide sequence, V gene and J gene, with Jaccard-based multidimensional scaling clustering. On average, roughly 810,000 unique TCRB clonotypes were obtained from thymus samples, compared with approximately 84,000 from blood samples.

The V and J genes are TRBV10-3 and TRBJ2-4; 7 central bases correspond to TRBD1. The sample comprised thymocytes. The receptor comes from a boy less than two years old with a congenital heart defect. Donor details come from another sample of the same person, matched by shared clones. The nucleotide sequence is TGTGCCATCAGCGACAGGGTCGGGGACATTCAGTACTTC. It is translated as CAISDRVGDIQYF.